Shown below are 8 T cell receptor beta chains from a single sample sequenced in a study of cytomegalovirus exposure and HLA in healthy donors. It was with 60 Vbeta and 13 Jbeta primers that the PCR ran. Libraries were prepared by immunoSEQ multiplex PCR; TCRdb keeps only in-frame clonotypes and omits some of them. The sample has tens of thousands of clones, roughly 80% seen once. The sequencing input was PBMCs. The receptors were gathered from a middle-aged man in good health and CMV-seronegative.

This chain joins TRBV11-1 and TRBJ1-1; 7 bases match TRBD1. Germline assignment: CDR1 SGHAT and CDR2 FQDESV (reference sequence). V gave up 5 bases and J gave up 1 base; unmatched junction bases: 7. CDR3 length: 15 residues. The CDR3 nucleotides read TGTGCCAGCAGCAAAAACAGGGGCCAGAACACTGAAGCTTTCTTT. Encoded protein: CASSKNRGQNTEAFF.

This chain connects TRBV25-1 to TRBJ2-2, with D possibly matching TRBD1 (6 bases). Trimming stripped 1 base from V and 3 bases from J, with 12 bases between. CDR1 is MGHDK, CDR2 SYGVNS, per germline. The CDR3 totals 16 residues. The CDR3 nucleotides read TGTGCCAGCAGTGAATGGGGGCTTCCTTACACCGGGGAGCTGTTTTTT. It specifies CASSEWGLPYTGELFF. The full variable domain, completed using reference TRBV25-1 and TRBJ2-2, is EADIYQTPRYLVIGTGKKITLECSQTMGHDKMYWYQQDPGMELHLIHYSYGVNSTEKGDLSSESTVSRIRTEHFPLTLESARPSHTSQYLCASSEWGLPYTGELFFGEGSRLTVL.

Note on this clone: Other nucleotide sequences in the sample specify the same CDR3. The gene calls are TRBV29-1 and TRBJ2-7, with 10 bases fitting TRBD1. This CDR3 region has 12 residues. CDR1 and CDR2 (germline): SQVTM, ANQGSEA. The junction had 6 bases not matched to a gene; V was cut back by 6 bases and J by 7 bases. CDR3 bases: TGCAGCGTACGACAGGGGGCAGGGGAGCAGTACTTC. Translated, it gives CSVRQGAGEQYF.

The DNA of the CDR3 is TGTGCCAGCAGTTCCATAGCTGGGTCAAGGGAGCAGTTCTTC. Translation: CASSSIAGSREQFF. The genes are TRBV6-5 and TRBJ2-1; no definite D call. There are 14 residues in the CDR3. V was shortened by 4 bases and J by 10 bases, with 17 bases between the two germline ends. Germline CDR1 and CDR2: MNHEY and SVGAGI.

The rearrangement links TRBV18 to TRBJ1-2; a weak D match, TRBD1 (5 bases). Germline V gene sequence: CDR1 KGHSH, CDR2 LQKENI. Trimming took off 2 bases at V and 2 bases at J, with 15 bases between the two ends. This CDR3 region has 16 residues. The CDR3 bases are TGTGCCAGCTCACCAGAAGCGCCAGGGCCCAACTATGGCTACACCTTC. This gives the protein CASSPEAPGPNYGYTF.

This chain uses TRBV19 with TRBJ2-2; 11 bases fit TRBD2. The junction had 6 bases not matched to a gene; V was cut back by 3 bases and J by 0 bases. Germline-derived CDR1 and CDR2 are LNHDA and SQIVND (reference sequence). The CDR3 is made up of 18 amino acids. The CDR3 region is CASSMGTSGSANTGELFF. The DNA for the CDR3 is TGTGCCAGTAGTATGGGTACTAGCGGGAGCGCGAACACCGGGGAGCTGTTTTTT.

This rearrangement joins TRBV7-9 to TRBJ2-5, with D possibly matching TRBD2 (6 bases). The CDR3 contains 15 residues. Germline CDR1 is SEHNR and CDR2 is FQNEAQ (reference sequence). V was pared by 9 bases and J by 5 bases, with 22 bases between. The DNA of the CDR3 is TGTGCCAGTATACGTGGTGGACTACCAACGGAGACCCAGTACTTC. This sequence encodes CASIRGGLPTETQYF.

This sequence joins TRBV29-1 and TRBJ2-2; unclear D gene. Trimming removed 5 bases at V and 5 bases at J, with 9 bases between. The CDR3 is 12 residues long. CDR1 is SQVTM, CDR2 ANQGSEA, per germline. DNA of the CDR3: TGCAGCGTTTTCGATAGAACCGGGGAGCTGTTTTTT. It translates to CSVFDRTGELFF.